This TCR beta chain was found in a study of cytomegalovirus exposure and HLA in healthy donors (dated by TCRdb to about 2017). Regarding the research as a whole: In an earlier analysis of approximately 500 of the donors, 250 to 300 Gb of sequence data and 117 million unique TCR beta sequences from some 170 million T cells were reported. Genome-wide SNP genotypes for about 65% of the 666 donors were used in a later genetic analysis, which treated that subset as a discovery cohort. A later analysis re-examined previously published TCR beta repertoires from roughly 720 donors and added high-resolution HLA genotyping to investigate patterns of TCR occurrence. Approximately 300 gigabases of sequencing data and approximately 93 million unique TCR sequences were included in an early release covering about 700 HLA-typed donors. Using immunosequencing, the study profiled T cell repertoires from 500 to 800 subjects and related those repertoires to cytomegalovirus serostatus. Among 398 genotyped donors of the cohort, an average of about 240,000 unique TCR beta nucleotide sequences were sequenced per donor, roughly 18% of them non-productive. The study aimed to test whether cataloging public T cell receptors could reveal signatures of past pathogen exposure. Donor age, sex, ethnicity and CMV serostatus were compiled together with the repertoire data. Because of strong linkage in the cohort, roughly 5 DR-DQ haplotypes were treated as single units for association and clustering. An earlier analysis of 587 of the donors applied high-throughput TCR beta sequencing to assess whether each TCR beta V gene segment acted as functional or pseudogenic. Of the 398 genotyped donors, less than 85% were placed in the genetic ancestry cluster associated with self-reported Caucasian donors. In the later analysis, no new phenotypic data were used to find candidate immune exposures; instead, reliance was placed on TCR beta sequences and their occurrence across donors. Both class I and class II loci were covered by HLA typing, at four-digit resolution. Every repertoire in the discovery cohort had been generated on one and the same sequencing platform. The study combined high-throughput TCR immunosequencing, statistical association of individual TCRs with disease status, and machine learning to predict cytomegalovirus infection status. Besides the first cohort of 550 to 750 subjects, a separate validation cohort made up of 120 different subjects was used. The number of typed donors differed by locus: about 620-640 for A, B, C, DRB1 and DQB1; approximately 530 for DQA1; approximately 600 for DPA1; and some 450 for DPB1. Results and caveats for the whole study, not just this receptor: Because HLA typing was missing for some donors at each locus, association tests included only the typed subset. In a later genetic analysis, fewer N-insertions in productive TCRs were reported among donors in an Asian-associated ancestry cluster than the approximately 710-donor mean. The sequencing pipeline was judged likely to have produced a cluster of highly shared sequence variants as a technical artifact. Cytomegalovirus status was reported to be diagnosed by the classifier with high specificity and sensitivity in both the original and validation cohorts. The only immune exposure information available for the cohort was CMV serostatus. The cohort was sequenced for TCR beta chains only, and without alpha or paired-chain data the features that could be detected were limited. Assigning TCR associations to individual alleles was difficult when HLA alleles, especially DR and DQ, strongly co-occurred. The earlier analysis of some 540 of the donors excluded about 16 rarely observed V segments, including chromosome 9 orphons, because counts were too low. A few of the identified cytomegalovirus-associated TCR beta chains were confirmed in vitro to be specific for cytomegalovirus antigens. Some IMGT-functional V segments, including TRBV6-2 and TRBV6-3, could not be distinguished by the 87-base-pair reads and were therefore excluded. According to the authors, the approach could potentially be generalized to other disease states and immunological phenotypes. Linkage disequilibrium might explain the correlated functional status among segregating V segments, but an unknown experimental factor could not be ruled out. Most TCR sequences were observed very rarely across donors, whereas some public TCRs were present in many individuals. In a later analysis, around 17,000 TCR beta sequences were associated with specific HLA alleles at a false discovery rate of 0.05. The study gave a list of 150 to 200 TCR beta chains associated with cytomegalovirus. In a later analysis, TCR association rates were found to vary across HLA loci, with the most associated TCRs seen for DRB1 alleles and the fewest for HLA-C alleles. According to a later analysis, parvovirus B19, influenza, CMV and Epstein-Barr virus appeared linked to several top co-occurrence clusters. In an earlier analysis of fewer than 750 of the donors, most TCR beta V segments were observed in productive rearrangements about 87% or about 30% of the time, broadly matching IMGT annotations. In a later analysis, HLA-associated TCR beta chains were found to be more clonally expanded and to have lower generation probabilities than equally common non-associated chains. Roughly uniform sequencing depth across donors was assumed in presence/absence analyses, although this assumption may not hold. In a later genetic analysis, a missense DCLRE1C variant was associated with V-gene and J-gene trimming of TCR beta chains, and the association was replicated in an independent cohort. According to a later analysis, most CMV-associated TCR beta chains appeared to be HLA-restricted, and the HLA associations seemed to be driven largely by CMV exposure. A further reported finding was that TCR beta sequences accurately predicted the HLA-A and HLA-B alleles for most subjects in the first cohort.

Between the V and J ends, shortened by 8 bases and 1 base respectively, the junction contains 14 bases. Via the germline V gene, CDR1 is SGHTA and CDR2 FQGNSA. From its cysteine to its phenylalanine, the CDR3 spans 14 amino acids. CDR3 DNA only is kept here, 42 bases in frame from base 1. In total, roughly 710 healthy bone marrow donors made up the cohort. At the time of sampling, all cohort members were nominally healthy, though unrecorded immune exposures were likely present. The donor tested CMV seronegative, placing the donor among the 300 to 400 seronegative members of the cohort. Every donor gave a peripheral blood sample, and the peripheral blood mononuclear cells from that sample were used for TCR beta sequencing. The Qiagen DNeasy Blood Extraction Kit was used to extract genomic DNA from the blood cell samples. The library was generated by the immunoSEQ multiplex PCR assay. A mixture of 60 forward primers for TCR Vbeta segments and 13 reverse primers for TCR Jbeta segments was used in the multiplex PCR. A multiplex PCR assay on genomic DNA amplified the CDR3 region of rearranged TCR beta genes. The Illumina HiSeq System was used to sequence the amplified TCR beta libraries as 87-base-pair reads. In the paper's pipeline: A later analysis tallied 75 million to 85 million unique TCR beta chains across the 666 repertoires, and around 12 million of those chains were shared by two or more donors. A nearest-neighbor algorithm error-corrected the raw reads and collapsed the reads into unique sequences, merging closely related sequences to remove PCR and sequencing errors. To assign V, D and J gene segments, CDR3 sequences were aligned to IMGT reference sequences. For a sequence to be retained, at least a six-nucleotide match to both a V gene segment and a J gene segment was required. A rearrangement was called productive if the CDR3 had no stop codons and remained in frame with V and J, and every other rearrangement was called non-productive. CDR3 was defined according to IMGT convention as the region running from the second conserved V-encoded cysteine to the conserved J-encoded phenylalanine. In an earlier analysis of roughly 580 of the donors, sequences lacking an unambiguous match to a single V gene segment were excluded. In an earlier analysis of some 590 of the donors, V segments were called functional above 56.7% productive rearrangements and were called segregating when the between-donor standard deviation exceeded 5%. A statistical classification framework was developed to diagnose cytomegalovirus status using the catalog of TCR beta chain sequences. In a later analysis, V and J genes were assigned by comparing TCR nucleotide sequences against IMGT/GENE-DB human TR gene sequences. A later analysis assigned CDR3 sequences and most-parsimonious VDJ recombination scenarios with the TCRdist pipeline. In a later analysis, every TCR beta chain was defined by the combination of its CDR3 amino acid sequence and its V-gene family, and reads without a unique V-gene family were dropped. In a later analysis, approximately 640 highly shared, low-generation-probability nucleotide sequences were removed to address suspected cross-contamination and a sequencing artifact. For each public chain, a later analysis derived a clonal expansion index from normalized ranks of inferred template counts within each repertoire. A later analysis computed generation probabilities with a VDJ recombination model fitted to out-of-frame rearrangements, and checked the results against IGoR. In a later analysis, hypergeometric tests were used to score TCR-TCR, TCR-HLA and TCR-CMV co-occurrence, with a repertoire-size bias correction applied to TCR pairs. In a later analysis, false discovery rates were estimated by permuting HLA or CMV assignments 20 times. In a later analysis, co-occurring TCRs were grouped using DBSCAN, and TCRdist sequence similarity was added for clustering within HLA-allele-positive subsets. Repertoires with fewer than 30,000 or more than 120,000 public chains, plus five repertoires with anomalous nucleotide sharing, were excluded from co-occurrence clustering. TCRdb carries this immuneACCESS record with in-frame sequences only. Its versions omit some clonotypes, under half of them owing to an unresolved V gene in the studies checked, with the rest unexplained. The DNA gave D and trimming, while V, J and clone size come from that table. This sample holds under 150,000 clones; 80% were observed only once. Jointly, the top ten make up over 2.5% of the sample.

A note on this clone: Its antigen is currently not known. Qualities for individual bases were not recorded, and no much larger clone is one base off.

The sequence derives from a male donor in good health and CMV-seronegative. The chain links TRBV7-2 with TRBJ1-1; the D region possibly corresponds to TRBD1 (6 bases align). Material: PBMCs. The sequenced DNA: TGTGCCAGCTCCTCAACCAGGGGGAACACTGAAGCTTTCTTT. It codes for CASSSTRGNTEAFF.